In this sample, the clone carrying this TCR beta chain turned up a few times. Its antigen is undetermined. This entry comes from a study of CD8 T cells in ankylosing spondylitis. Broader study findings: Ankylosing spondylitis blood appeared to be characterized by a TCR beta motif of several highly homologous variants.

Scientists made TCR beta libraries using quantitative 5'-RACE with molecular barcodes. TCRdb recomputed calls from the 5' RACE reads with MiXCR, one row per CDR3 protein. Among about 750,000 distinct CDR3 sequences listed, around a fifth were seen once. The CDR3 is 17 amino acids. The germline V gene encodes CDR1 SGHTA and CDR2 FQGNSA. V was pared by 1 base and J by 2 bases, with 8 bases of the junction left unmatched. The clonotype originates from a male donor with ankylosing spondylitis. Sequencing input: blood, either unsorted or a sorted T cell fraction (not recorded which). V gene TRBV7-2 combines with J gene TRBJ2-1; 7 nucleotides agree with TRBD2. CDR3 region: CASSLGAGTNPYNEQFF. For the CDR3, the DNA is TGTGCCAGCAGCTTAGGAGCGGGGACTAACCCCTACAATGAGCAGTTCTTC.